The next 17 T cell receptor beta chains were all read from a single sample in a study of T cells in Graves' hyperthyroidism and ophthalmopathy. Researchers took RNA transcripts and amplified the TCR beta CDR3 regions from them. TCR CDR3 regions were first amplified by RT-PCR with HTBI primers. TCRdb used MiXCR to reprocess the multiplex PCR reads, holding one entry per CDR3 protein. The table lists about 680,000 distinct CDR3 sequences, about a third of them singletons. Material: blood. These receptors were collected from a woman aged 35 to 49 with Graves' hyperthyroidism.

This clonotype was recorded a few times. The J gene is TRBJ1-3, the V gene TRBV19, with TRBD1 matching 9 bases. CDR1 and CDR2 (germline): LNHDA, SQIVND (reference sequence). This CDR3 has 19 residues. V lost 2 bases and J lost 1; bases outside the gene matches: 12. The DNA for the CDR3 is TGTGCCAGTAGTATACCCCTCTTCCGGACAGGGGCATCTGGAAACACCATATATTTT. It codes for CASSIPLFRTGASGNTIYF.

This clonotype was detected many times. J is TRBJ1-5 and V is TRBV19; no definite D call. The V end was cut by 2 bases, the J end by 4 bases, with 12 bases between. Germline lookup yields CDR1 LNHDA and CDR2 SQIVND (reference sequence). The CDR3 has 15 residues. The CDR3 loop reads CASSITPGGNQPQHF. The CDR3 DNA reads as TGTGCCAGTAGTATAACCCCGGGTGGAAATCAGCCCCAGCATTTT. Supplemented by reference TRBV19 and TRBJ1-5, the full variable domain reads DGGITQSPKYLFRKEGQNVTLSCEQNLNHDAMYWYRQDPGQGLRLIYYSQIVNDFQKGDIAEGYSVSREKKESFPLTVTSAQKNPTAFYLCASSITPGGNQPQHFGDGTRLSIL.

This clonotype was picked up many times. The chain employs TRBV25-1 and TRBJ2-5, with TRBD2 identical over 13 bases. Germline V gene data show CDR1 as MGHDK and CDR2 as SYGVNS. The ends lost 5 bases at V and 3 bases at J; junction bases unmatched: 3. The CDR3 is 15 amino acids. CDR3 in DNA: TGTGCCAGCAGTCCGGGACTAGCGGGGAAAGAGACCCAGTACTTC. This sequence encodes CASSPGLAGKETQYF.

This sequence joins TRBV4-1 and TRBJ1-1; D not resolved. Trimming removed 5 bases at V and 6 bases at J, with 13 bases between. Per germline, CDR1 MGHRA and CDR2 YSYEKL. CDR3 length: 13 residues. The CDR3 loop is CASSTKSGAEAFF. For the CDR3, the DNA is TGCGCCAGCAGCACCAAAAGCGGGGCTGAAGCTTTCTTT.

As concerns this clonotype: A much more abundant neighbour one base away suggests this may be a read error. The chain recombines TRBV7-2 with TRBJ1-5, with no clear D. Germline-derived CDR1 and CDR2 are SGHTA and FQGNSA. The CDR3 has 14 residues. V was clipped by 2 bases and J by 10 bases, with 15 bases between them. For the CDR3, the DNA is TGTGCCAGCAGCTTACTAGGGTTGGGATTTCCCCAGCATTTT. Its protein product is CASSLLGLGFPQHF. The full variable domain, with the rest looked up from reference TRBV7-2 and TRBJ1-5, is GAGVSQSPSNKVTEKGKDVELRCDPISGHTALYWYRQSLGQGLEFLIYFQGNSAPDKSGLPSDRFSAERTGGSVSTLTIQRTQQEDSAVYLCASSLLGLGFPQHFGDGTRLSIL.

This CDR3 reads CASSSALGNTDTQYF. CDR3 sequence (DNA): TGTGCCAGCAGCTCCGCACTAGGGAACACAGATACGCAGTATTTT. This chain links TRBV7-2 with TRBJ2-3; TRBD2 is a possible D gene (5 bases). Trimming stripped 4 bases from V and 2 bases from J, with 13 bases between. The germline V gene has CDR1 SGHTA and CDR2 FQGNSA. The CDR3 extends over 15 amino acids.

The table lists this clonotype with many counts. V is TRBV7-2 and J is TRBJ2-5; D uncertain. From germline, CDR1 is SGHTA and CDR2 FQGNSA. This CDR3 has 14 amino acids. The V end was cut by 3 bases, the J end by 5 bases, with 13 bases between. CDR3 coding DNA: TGTGCCAGCAGCTTCAAAAGGGAAGGGGAGACCCAGTACTTC. Its translation: CASSFKREGETQYF.

This clonotype was observed many times. CDR3 in amino acids: CASTDRLGDSDYEQYF. CDR3 DNA: TGCGCCAGCACGGACCGGTTGGGGGACAGCGACTACGAGCAGTACTTC. The chain recombines TRBV5-1 with TRBJ2-7; 7 bases align to TRBD1. The germline CDR1 and CDR2 sequences are SGHRS and YFSETQ. The CDR3 totals 16 residues. The J segment lost 3 bases and the V segment lost 6 bases, leaving 15 bases of the junction unmatched.

This chain uses TRBV29-1 with TRBJ1-4; 9 bases agree with TRBD1. Per the germline V gene, CDR1 is SQVTM and CDR2 is ANQGSEA. The CDR3 consists of 14 residues. The CDR3: CSFRPGQGDEKLFF. The CDR3, as DNA: TGCAGTTTCCGGCCGGGACAGGGTGACGAAAAACTGTTTTTT.

Concerning this clonotype: A read error is possible here, since a much larger clone lies one base away. The V and J genes are TRBV20-1 and TRBJ2-7; possibly TRBD1 for D (6 bases). This CDR3 has 14 residues. Germline-derived CDR1 and CDR2 are DFQATT and SNEGSKA (reference sequence). The CDR3 sequence: CSASHQTGSYEQHF. The CDR3 DNA reads as TGCAGTGCTTCCCATCAGACAGGTTCCTACGAGCAGCACTTC.

The gene calls are TRBV5-1 and TRBJ1-2, with D perhaps matching TRBD1 (5 bases). V was pared by 4 bases and J by 6 bases, with 13 bases between. The CDR3 runs to 13 residues. CDR1 and CDR2 from the germline V gene are SGHRS and YFSETQ. Written as DNA, the CDR3 is TGCGCCAGCAGCCCAGGAGACAGCGATGGCTACACCTTC. Translated: CASSPGDSDGYTF.

In the case of this clonotype: Since a much larger clone is just one base distant, this may be a read error. DNA of the CDR3: TGCAATGCTAACTGGCGGGAGGATACCTACGAGCAGTACTTC. This gives the protein CNANWREDTYEQYF. The rearrangement joins TRBV20-1 to TRBJ2-7; 8 bases fit TRBD2. In germline, CDR1 is DFQATT, CDR2 SNEGSKA (reference sequence). The CDR3 contains 14 residues.

The CDR3 DNA follows: TGTGCCAGCAGTTTAGAGTCTCTCAACTACGAGCAGTACTTC. Encoded protein: CASSLESLNYEQYF. The V gene is TRBV12-3 or TRBV12-4, the J gene TRBJ2-7, with D unclear. This CDR3 has 14 amino acids. V was shortened by 1 base and J by 3 bases, with 10 bases between the two germline ends.

This chain links TRBV30 with TRBJ1-1; the D is unclear. Trimming left V 1 base short and J 6 bases short, with 12 bases between. CDR1 is GTSNPN and CDR2 is SVGIG in the germline V gene (reference sequence). CDR3 length: 13 residues. This CDR3 is CAWSDLRESEAFF. The CDR3 DNA follows: TGTGCCTGGAGTGATCTGAGAGAGTCTGAAGCTTTCTTT. Full variable domain (remainder filled in from reference TRBV30 and TRBJ1-1): SQTIHQWPATLVQPVGSPLSLECTVEGTSNPNLYWYRQAAGRGLQLLFYSVGIGQISSEVPQNLSASRPQDRQFILSSKKLLLSDSGFYLCAWSDLRESEAFFGQGTRLTVV.

This clonotype was detected a few times. The genes are TRBV6-5 and TRBJ2-6; maybe TRBD1 (6 bases). From germline, CDR1 is MNHEY and CDR2 SVGAGI. Trimming removed 7 bases from V and 0 bases from J, with 7 bases in between. The length of the CDR3 is 14 residues. The CDR3 here is CASKDSSGANVLTF. The CDR3 DNA is TGTGCCAGCAAGGACAGCTCTGGGGCCAACGTCCTGACTTTC.

The V and J genes are TRBV7-2 and TRBJ2-7; TRBD1 might be the D (5 bases). Trimming shortened V by 1 base and J by 3 bases, and 16 bases separated the two germline ends. CDR3 size: 16 residues. Germline values: CDR1 SGHTA, CDR2 FQGNSA. CDR3 nucleotide sequence: TGTGCCAGCAGCTTAGTGGCTGGACATACTTTCTACGAGCAGTACTTC. Its translation: CASSLVAGHTFYEQYF.

The chain employs TRBV6-5 and TRBJ1-1, with a possible D match to TRBD1 (5 bases). The CDR3 length is 14 residues. Germline CDR1 reads MNHEY; CDR2 reads SVGAGI. Trimming took off 5 bases at V and 5 bases at J, with 15 bases between the two ends. The CDR3 region has the DNA TGTGCCAGCAGTGATTGGCAGGGTTGGACTGAAGCTTTCTTT. This encodes CASSDWQGWTEAFF.